This TCR beta chain derives from a study of T cell responses to AZD1222 COVID-19 vaccine. Study-wide results and caveats: A mostly white British donor set with more females was recruited, and clonal diversity was possibly underestimated. Repertoires were collected only later (after the peak T cell response had occurred).

The V and J ends lost 6 bases and 2 bases, in that order; junction bases with no gene match: 6. CDR1 MNHEY and CDR2 SVGAGI come from the germline V gene. The CDR3 spans 14 residues. Sequencing used immunoSEQ multiplex PCR; TCRdb keeps in-frame clones, though not all of them. The table shows about 130,000 clones, with roughly 89% occurring only once. This clone appeared a few times. The antigen remains undetermined. V and J are TRBV6-5 and TRBJ2-7; TRBD1 matches at 8 bases. The receptor comes from an adult in good health. Sequencing was performed on peripheral blood, taken on day 0 of AZD1222 vaccination. CDR3 sequence reads: CASRQDRVTYEQYF. The CDR3, as DNA: TGTGCCAGCAGACAGGACAGGGTGACCTACGAGCAGTACTTC.